This T cell receptor beta chain came from a study of PD-L1 blockade in urothelial cancer. The CDR3 is 14 amino acids. J was trimmed by 0 bases and V by 4 bases; bases with no gene match: 2. The germline CDR1 and CDR2 sequences are SGHTA and FQGTGA. Time point denoted: pretreatment peripheral blood. The data were produced by immunoSEQ multiplex PCR, yet TCRdb's version contains in-frame clones alone and is incomplete. Found here are 37,000 or so clones, 84% of them singletons; the top ten hold 15% to 17%. The rearrangement joins TRBV7-3 to TRBJ1-2; 7 bases are a match to TRBD1. Sequencing used PBMCs, obtained around atezolizumab (anti-PD-L1) treatment. The TCR comes from a man aged 55 to 70 with urothelial cancer. DNA of the CDR3: TGTGCCAGCAGCTGGGACAGCACTAACTATGGCTACACCTTC. Translating gives CASSWDSTNYGYTF.